This T cell receptor (beta chain) was profiled in a study of OX40 agonist ivuxolimab in advanced cancers. About the study: Every 2 weeks, patients received ivuxolimab intravenously, dosed at 0.01 to 10 mg/kg. Three dose-escalation patients had partial responses: one with hepatocellular carcinoma and two with cutaneous melanoma.

The study sampled blood at baseline, cycle 4 day 1, and cycle 7 day 1. V was clipped by 1 base and J by 3 bases, with 10 bases between them. The V gene's germline CDR1 is MNHNS and CDR2 SASEGT. This CDR3 contains 15 residues. Measured with immunoSEQ multiplex PCR; TCRdb has only the in-frame clones, and not every one. The sample yields about 16,000 clones, 86% seen once. The source is an adult with an advanced solid tumor such as melanoma, head and neck, liver or kidney cancer. Sequenced material: CD4+ or CD8+ T cells sorted from blood, taken in a trial of the OX40 agonist ivuxolimab. The rearrangement uses TRBV6-1 and TRBJ1-5; tentatively, D is TRBD1 (5 bases). The CDR3 sequence is CASSEVGGYNQPQHF. The CDR3, as DNA: TGTGCCAGCAGTGAAGTGGGGGGATACAATCAGCCCCAGCATTTT.